This paragraph covers one T cell receptor (beta chain) sequence. This entry is derived from a study of blood T cell repertoires in COVID-19. TCRdb's table, derived via immunoSEQ multiplex PCR, lists solely in-frame clones and lacks some. The sample gives some 400,000 clones, approximately 87% of which show up once; less than 11% is in the top ten. This sequence was found in a woman aged 25 to 39 with COVID-19, enrolled during active disease. The source material was peripheral blood.

The CDR3 sequence is CASQAPQVYRRETQYF. The CDR3 DNA is TGTGCCAGCCAGGCCCCACAGGTTTATCGTCGGGAGACCCAGTACTTC. The rearrangement links TRBV2 to TRBJ2-5; TRBD1 might be the D (5 bases). CDR1 is SNHLY, CDR2 FYNNEI, per germline. This CDR3 contains 16 residues. Trimming shortened V by 8 bases and J by 5 bases, and 24 bases separated the two germline ends.